This entry concerns a single T cell receptor beta chain. Its antigen remains unidentified. The authors ran a second PCR of 7 to 11 cycles using a sample-barcoded 5' primer and a J-beta primer mix. TCRdb used MiXCR to reprocess the 5' RACE reads, holding one entry per CDR3 protein. The table records some 1,800,000 distinct CDR3 sequences, about 39% of them present only once. The total RNA that was extracted per sample amounted to at least 6 micrograms. The data are from a study of blood T cells in healthy people across ages. Study-level points and caveats: Unsorted PBMC input precluded a conclusive naive versus antigen-experienced comparison. Significant beta diversity loss was already apparent by age around 36, declining roughly linearly.

The CDR3 is 13 amino acids. Trimming shortened V by 3 bases and J by 13 bases, and 16 bases separated the two germline ends. Sequencing was done on a sample of blood. This sequence originates from a human donor in good health. The V call is TRBV12-3 or TRBV12-4, the J call TRBJ2-4, with no clear D. CDR3 in amino acids: CASSFESSYGQYF. The CDR3 nucleotides read TGTGCCAGCAGTTTCGAGTCTTCCTACGGGCAGTACTTC.